Following are 18 T cell receptor beta chains from one sample sequenced in a study of T cell repertoires in cytomegalovirus infection. These receptors lack a known antigen. TCRdb analysed the reads with MiXCR anew, one entry per CDR3 protein. The repertoire holds about 920,000 distinct CDR3 sequences, approximately 31% seen once, with around 15% in the top ten. Sequenced material: cultured CD8+ T cells from PBMCs, taken from culture after CMV antigen stimulation. The origin of the receptors is a human donor in good health (CMV status not recorded). Some clones in this sample may be carry-over from other donors' samples.

This clonotype was counted a few times. This chain uses TRBV19 with TRBJ1-1, with 9 bases aligning to TRBD1. Germline CDR1 reads LNHDA; CDR2 reads SQIVND (reference sequence). After removal of 5 bases from V and 7 bases from J, the junction contained 11 bases not matched to a gene. The CDR3 has 15 residues. CDR3 sequence: CASSASTGGAGEAFF. The CDR3, as DNA: TGTGCCAGTAGTGCCTCCACAGGGGGCGCGGGTGAAGCTTTCTTT.

The chain employs TRBV6-1 and TRBJ1-2, with 9 bases fitting TRBD1. V gave up 5 bases and J gave up 3 bases; unmatched junction bases: 10. Per germline, CDR1 MNHNS and CDR2 SASEGT. The CDR3 contains 16 residues. The CDR3 sequence: CASSQTGGVLDYGYTF. DNA for the CDR3: TGTGCCAGCAGTCAGACAGGGGGGGTATTGGACTATGGCTACACCTTC.

The V and J genes are TRBV27 and TRBJ2-7, with D possibly TRBD2 on 5 matching bases. CDR3 size: 13 residues. CDR1 is MNHEY, CDR2 SMNVEV, per germline (reference sequence). Between the trimmed V and J ends, which lost 1 base and 6 bases, there was a span of 10 bases. The CDR3 nucleotides read TGTGCCAGCAGTTTATATGCAGGAGGCGAGCAGTACGTC. The encoded protein is CASSLYAGGEQYV.

CDR3 sequence: CASSYGGQREQYV. CDR3 sequence (DNA): TGTGCCAGCAGTTACGGGGGGCAGAGGGAGCAGTACGTC. This chain connects TRBV6-2 or TRBV6-3 to TRBJ2-7; D possibly uses TRBD1 or TRBD2 (6 bases each). Germline V gives CDR1 MNHEY, CDR2 SVGEGT. The CDR3 consists of 13 residues. V was shortened by 2 bases and J by 7 bases, with 12 bases between the two germline ends.

This clonotype appeared a few times. This chain links TRBV19 with TRBJ2-2; D ambiguous. The CDR3 spans 14 residues. Germline assignment: CDR1 LNHDA and CDR2 SQIVND (reference sequence). V lost 3 bases, J lost 2 bases, and 7 bases lay in between. The CDR3 DNA reads as TGTGCCAGTAGTATGAAAGGAAACACCGGGGAGCTGTTTTTT. It specifies CASSMKGNTGELFF.

The chain uses TRBV24-1 and TRBJ2-3; 8 bases line up with TRBD2. CDR1 and CDR2 (germline): KGHDR, SFDVKD. The V and J ends lost 6 bases and 6 bases, in that order; junction bases with no gene match: 1. This CDR3 contains 12 residues. The CDR3 DNA sequence: TGTGCCACCAGTAGCGGGGGTGATACGCAGTATTTT. Protein: CATSSGGDTQYF.

The rearrangement links TRBV2 to TRBJ2-7; D might be TRBD1 (6 bases). The CDR3 consists of 14 residues. Germline lookup yields CDR1 SNHLY and CDR2 FYNNEI. V was trimmed by 6 bases and J by 3 bases, leaving 15 bases between them. CDR3 residues: CASRERDISYEQYF. CDR3 DNA sequence: TGTGCCAGCAGGGAACGGGACATAAGCTACGAGCAGTACTTC.

Only a few counts were recorded for this clonotype. J is TRBJ2-1 and V is TRBV20-1, with D maybe TRBD2 (7 bases). CDR3 size: 16 residues. The germline V gene has CDR1 DFQATT and CDR2 SNEGSKA (reference sequence). Deletions cut 0 bases from V and 4 bases from J, with 16 bases between. The CDR3 DNA reads TGCAGTGCTAGAGAAGTAGGGGGGGGCTCTTACAATGAGCAGTTCTTC. It encodes CSAREVGGGSYNEQFF.

Comments on this clonotype: One end of the junction fails to match germline, which may point to a read error. The chain recombines TRBV5-6 with TRBJ1-1, with TRBD1 as a possible D gene (6 bases). Germline V lookup: CDR1 SGHDT, CDR2 YYEEEE. The CDR3 loop spans 15 amino acids. CDR3 residues: CVSSTIRGGDTEAFF. The CDR3 DNA reads TGTGTCAGCAGCACCATCAGGGGAGGAGACACTGAAGCTTTCTTT. Based on the CDR3 plus reference TRBV5-6 and TRBJ1-1, the full variable domain is DAGVTQSPTHLIKTRGQQVTLRCSPKSGHDTVSWYQQALGQGPQFIFQYYEEEERQRGNFPDRFSGHQFPNYSSELNVNALLLGDSALYLCVSSTIRGGDTEAFFGQGTRLTVV.

This clonotype was seen at least ten times. The genes are TRBV6-6 and TRBJ2-7; D perhaps matches TRBD2 (5 bases). Trimming cost V 6 bases and J 7 bases, with 16 bases left between them. Germline CDR1 reads MNHNY; CDR2 reads SVGAGI (reference sequence). This CDR3 has 13 residues. In DNA form, the CDR3 reads TGTGCCAGCAGCCATGGACCCCCGGGGGAGCAGTACGTC. It is translated as CASSHGPPGEQYV.

The genes are TRBV7-9 and TRBJ1-2, with a weak D call TRBD1 (6 bases). Germline lookup yields CDR1 SEHNR and CDR2 FQNEAQ (reference sequence). The CDR3 totals 14 residues. V lost 2 bases and J 2 bases, leaving 9 bases between the germline ends. The chain's CDR3 is CASSLMGANYGYTF. DNA of the CDR3: TGTGCCAGCAGCTTAATGGGGGCCAACTATGGCTACACCTTC. The variable domain in full, completed from reference TRBV7-9 and TRBJ1-2, reads DTGVSQNPRHKITKRGQNVTFRCDPISEHNRLYWYRQTLGQGPEFLTYFQNEAQLEKSRLLSDRFSAERPKGSFSTLEIQRTEQGDSAMYLCASSLMGANYGYTFGSGTRLTVV.

This clonotype was recorded at least ten times. The chain carries TRBV24-1 and TRBJ2-1; the D gene is possibly TRBD1 (6 bases). CDR3 length: 14 residues. The V end lost 3 bases, the J end lost 8 bases, and 13 bases lay between the germline ends. The germline V gene encodes CDR1 KGHDR and CDR2 SFDVKD. CDR3 nucleotide sequence: TGTGCCACCAGTGATCCCACAGGGCGCGATGAGCAGTTCTTC. It codes for CATSDPTGRDEQFF.

The chain is built from TRBV15 and TRBJ1-1, with D perhaps TRBD1 (5 bases). The CDR3 contains 15 residues. Trimming stripped 7 bases from V and 1 base from J, with 16 bases between. Per the germline V gene, CDR1 is LNHNV and CDR2 is YYDKDF (reference sequence). CDR3 DNA: TGTGCCACCAACACCCTAGGGGCACCGAACACTGAAGCTTTCTTT. This codes for CATNTLGAPNTEAFF.

This clonotype was observed a few times. The chain is built from TRBV27 and TRBJ2-7; D remains unclear. Germline loops: CDR1 MNHEY, CDR2 SMNVEV (reference sequence). This CDR3 spans 11 amino acids. The germline V and J ends were trimmed by 8 bases and 4 bases, with 9 bases remaining between them. The CDR3 protein is CASGRAYEQYV. The CDR3 DNA is TGTGCCAGCGGACGCGCATACGAGCAGTACGTC.

This clonotype was counted only a few times. The CDR3 sequence is CASSLRTDVSYEQYV. Written as DNA, the CDR3 is TGTGCCAGCAGCTTACGGACAGACGTCTCCTACGAGCAGTACGTC. V is TRBV7-8 and J is TRBJ2-7, with D perhaps matching TRBD1 (6 bases). Germline CDR1 and CDR2: SGHVS and FQNEAQ. This CDR3 comprises 15 residues. The V end lost 2 bases, the J end lost 0 bases, and 11 bases lay between the germline ends.

The chain joins TRBV12-5 to TRBJ2-5; 15 bases fit TRBD2. From germline, CDR1 is LGHNT and CDR2 FRNRAP. With 5 bases clipped from V and 1 base from J, the junction kept 11 bases outside the gene matches. The length of the CDR3 is 19 residues. The CDR3 spells CASGAAGTSGGPLQETQYF. The CDR3, as DNA: TGTGCTAGTGGTGCCGCTGGGACTAGCGGGGGGCCGCTCCAAGAGACCCAGTACTTC.

The V gene is TRBV20-1, the J gene TRBJ1-1; possible D gene TRBD1, 5 bases. The CDR3 runs to 15 residues. Trimming took off 2 bases at V and 5 bases at J, with 18 bases between the two ends. The germline V gene encodes CDR1 DFQATT and CDR2 SNEGSKA (reference sequence). The CDR3 sequence: CSARPSTGGLTEAFF. The CDR3 bases are TGCAGTGCTAGACCTTCAACGGGGGGTCTAACTGAAGCTTTCTTT.

This clonotype was detected a few times. The chain combines TRBV27 with TRBJ2-3, with TRBD2 matching 8 bases. J gave up 8 bases and V 6 bases, and 13 bases lay outside the gene matches. Germline values: CDR1 MNHEY, CDR2 SMNVEV (reference sequence). This CDR3 has 15 amino acids. The CDR3 here is CASSPSGGLPRTQYF. Here the CDR3 DNA reads TGTGCCAGCAGCCCTTCGGGGGGGCTTCCCCGTACGCAGTATTTT.